This T cell receptor beta chain was found in a study of T-cell reconstitution after alpha-beta-depleted transplantation in children. From germline, CDR1 is SGHRS and CDR2 YFSETQ. The CDR3 has 16 residues. Trimming cost V 2 bases and J 7 bases, with 16 bases left between them. This sample's TCRbeta library carried unique molecular identifier barcodes. TCRdb re-called the PCR reads with MiXCR, one entry per CDR3 protein. The profile shows fewer than 500,000 distinct CDR3 sequences, around 46% of them singletons. Specimen: PBMCs, collected before TCRalphabeta/CD19-depleted stem cell transplant. The chain recombines TRBV5-1 with TRBJ1-6; TRBD1 is a possible D gene (5 bases). The TCR originated in a girl aged 2-10 years with aplastic anemia, due to receive a stem cell transplant. The CDR3 DNA sequence: TGCGCCAGCAGCTTAGCTGTGGACATTCCCAATTCACCCCTCCACTTT. This sequence encodes CASSLAVDIPNSPLHF.